This T cell receptor (beta chain) was sequenced during a study of neurological immune-mediated disorders. Documented time point: longitudinal time-point 2. At least ten counts were recorded for this clonotype. Its matching antigen is unknown. One entry per CDR3 protein, called by TCRdb with MiXCR from the 5' RACE reads. The data hold about 80,000 distinct CDR3 sequences, with 4.5% to 7.5% observed a single time. Study-level results: When the repertoires were grouped phylogenetically, those of 18 of the 34 multiple sclerosis patients came together in a single cluster of related CDR3 sequences, which points to a possible repertoire-level signature.

The V and J ends lost 4 bases and 4 bases, in that order; junction bases with no gene match: 2. Germline lookup yields CDR1 SGHVS and CDR2 FQNEAQ. The CDR3 runs 15 residues. This sequence originates from a woman aged 55-69 years with multiple sclerosis. The source material was PBMCs. The chain uses TRBV7-8 and TRBJ2-2; 11 bases line up with TRBD2. This CDR3 is CASSYSGGGTGELFF. The CDR3 region has the DNA TGTGCCAGCAGCTATAGCGGGGGGGGCACCGGGGAGCTGTTTTTT.